These 14 T cell receptor beta chains came from one sample sequenced in a study of blood T cell repertoires in COVID-19. Generated by immunoSEQ multiplex PCR, the TCRdb table keeps only in-frame clones and is missing some. The sample has around 63,000 clones; 85% to 90% are singletons. Sequenced: peripheral blood. Receptors were obtained from a woman aged 55-70 years with COVID-19, enrolled during active disease.

The chain carries TRBV9 and TRBJ2-1, with 16 bases aligning to TRBD2. The V and J ends lost 0 bases and 0 bases, in that order; junction bases with no gene match: 9. CDR3 length: 21 residues. Germline loops: CDR1 SGDLS, CDR2 YYNGEE. Here the CDR3 reads CASSVAWGLAGGPHSYNEQFF. The CDR3 nucleotides read TGTGCCAGCAGCGTAGCGTGGGGACTAGCGGGAGGGCCTCACTCCTACAATGAGCAGTTCTTC.

This chain links TRBV5-1 with TRBJ2-1; no reliable D call. This CDR3 has 16 residues. V dropped 0 bases and J dropped 8 bases, with 18 bases sitting between them. Germline V CDR1 and CDR2: SGHRS, YFSETQ. CDR3: CASSLDGFSMSDEQFF. The CDR3, as DNA: TGCGCCAGCAGCTTGGACGGTTTTTCTATGTCGGATGAGCAGTTCTTC.

The chain uses TRBV11-3 and TRBJ2-7; D gene ambiguous. The ends were cut back, 2 bases at V and 3 bases at J, with 2 bases in the middle. The CDR3 totals 11 residues. Per the germline V gene, CDR1 is SGHNT and CDR2 is YENEEA. The CDR3 coding sequence is TGTGCCAGCAGCTTATACTACGAGCAGTACTTC. The encoded protein is CASSLYYEQYF.

The V call is TRBV5-6, the J call TRBJ1-1; 7 nucleotides match TRBD1. CDR3 size: 16 residues. V shed 2 bases and J 3 bases; nucleotides not matched to a gene: 10. CDR1 is SGHDT and CDR2 is YYEEEE in the germline V gene. CDR3 amino acids: CASSFGAGGPHTEAFF. The CDR3 region has the DNA TGTGCCAGCAGCTTTGGGGCAGGGGGGCCGCACACTGAAGCTTTCTTT.

The chain joins TRBV4-2 to TRBJ2-5; possibly TRBD1 for D (5 bases). Germline V gene data show CDR1 as LGHNA and CDR2 as YNFKEQ. The ends were cut back, 0 bases at V and 2 bases at J, with 13 bases in the middle. The CDR3 is 16 amino acids. As DNA, the CDR3 is TGTGCCAGCAGCCAAGATCAAGGGGTGGCACAAGAGACCCAGTACTTC. It codes for CASSQDQGVAQETQYF.

The rearrangement joins TRBV30 to TRBJ1-2; D is ambiguous. V lost 8 bases and J lost 3, with 16 bases in between. The CDR3 is 13 residues long. Germline CDR1 and CDR2: GTSNPN and SVGIG (reference sequence). In DNA form, the CDR3 reads TGTGCCCGTAATTACGGGAAGGACTATGGCTACACCTTC. Encoded protein: CARNYGKDYGYTF.

This chain links TRBV28 with TRBJ1-2; the match to TRBD1 covers 8 bases. The V segment lost 4 bases and the J segment 1 base; nucleotides outside the gene matches: 5. Germline-derived CDR1 and CDR2 are MDHEN and SYDVKM. The CDR3 runs to 15 residues. The CDR3 bases are TGTGCCAGCAGTTCATGGGACAGGATTAACTATGGCTACACCTTC. This codes for CASSSWDRINYGYTF.

The V and J genes are TRBV21-1 and TRBJ2-5; the table names TRBD1, a call not compared with the DNA. TRBV21-1 is tagged as a pseudogene. This CDR3 contains 16 residues. CDR3: CASSKCGADREETQYF. CDR3 sequence (DNA): TGTGCCAGCAGCAAATGTGGGGCGGACAGAGAAGAGACCCAGTACTTC.

The rearrangement joins TRBV6-2 or TRBV6-3 to TRBJ2-7; 10 bases are a match to TRBD2. Germline values: CDR1 MNHEY, CDR2 SVGEGT. The CDR3 is 14 amino acids. Trimming removed 2 bases from V and 5 bases from J; junction bases left unmatched: 3. The CDR3 is CASSYGTSAHEQYF. CDR3 nucleotide sequence: TGTGCCAGCAGTTACGGGACTAGCGCTCACGAGCAGTACTTC.

The chain has TRBV3-1 (or the pseudogene TRBV3-2) and TRBJ1-2, with D possibly matching TRBD1 (6 bases). The germline CDR1 and CDR2 sequences are LGHDT and YNNKEL (reference sequence). CDR3 length: 12 residues. Trimming removed 6 bases at V and 8 bases at J, with 13 bases between. The CDR3 nucleotides are TGTGCCAGCAGAGGACGTGGGGGCGGCTACACCTTC. Protein sequence: CASRGRGGGYTF.

The CDR3, as DNA: TGTGCCAGCAGCTTATTTACTAGCTCCTACAATGAGCAGTTCTTC. Protein sequence: CASSLFTSSYNEQFF. The V call is TRBV5-4, the J call TRBJ2-1, with D maybe TRBD2 (5 bases). V gave up 2 bases and J gave up 0 bases, with 9 bases separating them. Germline values: CDR1 SGHNT, CDR2 YYREEE (reference sequence). The CDR3 has 15 residues.

The chain carries TRBV29-1 and TRBJ1-1; 9 bases align to TRBD1. Per germline, CDR1 SQVTM and CDR2 ANQGSEA. V trimming: 6 bases; J trimming: 5 bases; junction bases outside the gene matches: 10. The CDR3 is 14 residues long. The CDR3 DNA sequence: TGCAGCGTAGCTCGAGGGACAGGGTCAACTGAAGCTTTCTTT. This translates into CSVARGTGSTEAFF.

The chain joins TRBV7-3 to TRBJ2-2, with 10 bases fitting TRBD1. CDR1 SGHTA and CDR2 FQGTGA come from the germline V gene. V lost 3 bases to trimming and J lost 6 bases; unmatched junction nucleotides: 7. CDR3 length equals 16 residues. As DNA, the CDR3 is TGTGCCAGCAGCTTTCCGGGACAGGGGAGATCCGGGGAGCTGTTTTTT. It translates to CASSFPGQGRSGELFF.

This chain links TRBV19 with TRBJ1-1; the match to TRBD1 covers 10 bases. J was trimmed by 0 bases and V by 4 bases; bases with no gene match: 8. There are 17 residues in the CDR3. The germline V gene encodes CDR1 LNHDA and CDR2 SQIVND (reference sequence). The CDR3 DNA reads as TGTGCCAGTAGTACCCCCGGGACAGGGGTTTTGAACACTGAAGCTTTCTTT. Translation gives CASSTPGTGVLNTEAFF. The full variable domain, with the rest looked up from reference TRBV19 and TRBJ1-1, is DGGITQSPKYLFRKEGQNVTLSCEQNLNHDAMYWYRQDPGQGLRLIYYSQIVNDFQKGDIAEGYSVSREKKESFPLTVTSAQKNPTAFYLCASSTPGTGVLNTEAFFGQGTRLTVV.